Each of the 9 T cell receptor beta chains below was sequenced from the same sample in a study of T cells after yellow fever vaccination. TCRdb reprocessed the 5' RACE reads via MiXCR and lists one record per CDR3 protein. The table lists 180,000 or so distinct CDR3 sequences, approximately 11% of them singletons. Sequencing used CD8+ T cells sorted from PBMCs, obtained 15 days after the yellow fever booster vaccination. These receptors all stem from a man between 18 and 35 years old who received the YFV17D yellow fever vaccine.

The chain employs TRBV27 and TRBJ2-3; TRBD2 is a possible D gene (5 bases). This CDR3 is built from 16 residues. Germline CDR1 reads MNHEY; CDR2 reads SMNVEV (reference sequence). Trimming left V 4 bases short and J 2 bases short, with 16 bases between. In DNA, the CDR3 is TGTGCCAGCAGTTCCCCGGACTCTATTTACACAGATACGCAGTATTTT. The encoded protein is CASSSPDSIYTDTQYF.

CDR3: CASSQGQGSSYEQYF. CDR3 in DNA: TGCGCCAGCAGCCAAGGACAGGGAAGCTCCTACGAGCAGTACTTC. This chain connects TRBV4-1 to TRBJ2-7; 7 positions agree with TRBD1. Germline V gene data show CDR1 as MGHRA and CDR2 as YSYEKL. The length of the CDR3 is 15 residues. After removal of 1 base from V and 0 bases from J, the junction contained 3 bases not matched to a gene.

This clonotype was found a few times. The rearrangement joins TRBV29-1 to TRBJ2-5; D is possibly TRBD2 (6 bases). CDR1 SQVTM and CDR2 ANQGSEA come from the germline V gene. CDR3 length: 13 residues. V was trimmed by 3 bases and J by 4 bases, leaving 12 bases between them. The DNA of the CDR3 is TGCAGCGTTGATCGGAGGGAAACAGAGACCCAGTACTTC. Translation gives CSVDRRETETQYF.

This chain links TRBV6-7 with TRBJ2-1; maybe TRBD1 (6 bases). TRBV6-7 is filed as an ORF, its function uncertain. Trimming shortened V by 0 bases and J by 2 bases, and 8 bases separated the two germline ends. The CDR3 covers 15 residues. The CDR3 reads CASSYSQGTYNEQFF. The DNA for the CDR3 is TGTGCCAGCAGTTACTCACAGGGTACCTACAATGAGCAGTTCTTC.

This clonotype was picked up a small number of times. V and J are TRBV5-1 and TRBJ2-1; the match to TRBD2 covers 11 bases. J gave up 0 bases and V 0 bases, and 8 bases lay outside the gene matches. The CDR3 runs 19 residues. From germline, CDR1 is SGHRS and CDR2 YFSETQ. The CDR3 spells CASSLGPSGGRSSYNEQFF. The CDR3 DNA is TGCGCCAGCAGCTTGGGGCCTAGCGGGGGGCGGAGCTCCTACAATGAGCAGTTCTTC.

The chain employs TRBV4-1 and TRBJ1-1; D unclear. Trimming pared 3 bases from V and 10 bases from J, leaving 9 bases between. The CDR3 loop spans 11 amino acids. In germline, CDR1 is MGHRA, CDR2 YSYEKL. CDR3 protein: CASSQSSAAFF. The CDR3 region has the DNA TGCGCCAGCAGCCAGTCCTCAGCAGCTTTCTTT.

This clonotype occurred a few times. The V gene is TRBV5-4, the J gene TRBJ2-7, with TRBD2 identical over 14 bases. This CDR3 contains 17 residues. In germline, CDR1 is SGHNT, CDR2 YYREEE (reference sequence). With V trimmed by 6 bases and J by 4 bases, 12 bases remained unmatched. The DNA of the CDR3 is TGTGCCAGCACCGGCTACCCCGGGACTAGCGGGGGTTACGAGCAGTACGTC. Translating gives CASTGYPGTSGGYEQYV.

This clonotype was detected only a few times. This chain uses TRBV12-3 or TRBV12-4 with TRBJ2-1, with 13 bases aligning to TRBD2. The V gene end was trimmed by 7 bases and the J gene end by 9 bases; junction bases not matched to a gene: 12. The CDR3 runs 16 residues. The CDR3 DNA is TGTGCCAGCACCCATCCGACTAGCGGGGGGAATGTTGAGCAGTTCTTC. Translating gives CASTHPTSGGNVEQFF.

The chain has TRBV7-6 and TRBJ2-3; no firm D call. CDR3 length equals 15 residues. Germline CDR1 is SGHVS and CDR2 is FNYEAQ. With 3 bases removed from V and 0 bases from J, the gap between germline ends came to 10 bases. As DNA, the CDR3 is TGTGCCAGCAGCTTGCCCGCCAGAAGCACAGATACGCAGTATTTT. This codes for CASSLPARSTDTQYF.